There are many counts of the clone carrying this TCR beta chain. Its antigen is still unknown. Time point defined: newly diagnosed GD, antithyroid drugs for less than 3 months. With RNA extracted from PBMCs as input, the TCR library was made. V lost 6 bases and J lost 2, with 8 bases in between. The CDR3 has 12 amino acids. Germline loops: CDR1 SQVTM, CDR2 ANQGSEA. This entry belongs to a study of regulatory T cells in long-lasting Graves disease. Study-level findings and limits: Preferential use of TRBV28, TRBJ1-2 and TRBJ2-5 was seen in persistent disease.

Library construction for TCR beta used iRepertoire HTBI primers and Arm-PCR of CDR3 regions. TCRdb fed the multiplex PCR reads into MiXCR, producing one record per CDR3 protein. The sample includes roughly 610,000 distinct CDR3 sequences, approximately 15% of them seen just once. The sample was also linked to a second study, of T cells in Graves' hyperthyroidism and ophthalmopathy.

The specimen comprised peripheral blood mononuclear cells (PBMCs), sampled at new diagnosis, from a patient treated with antithyroid drugs. The chain employs TRBV29-1 and TRBJ1-5; no reliable D call. This TCR was recovered from a woman aged 30 to 39 with Graves disease. DNA of the CDR3: TGCAGCGTCCAAGTCGGCAATCAGCCCCAGCATTTT. This codes for CSVQVGNQPQHF.